This entry lists 19 T cell receptor beta chains sequenced from one sample in a study of CD8+ T cells in alopecia areata. Sequencing relied on a cDNA template that was reverse transcribed from extracted RNA. Assay used: immunoSEQ multiplex PCR; TCRdb lists only in-frame clones, some missing. Of about 130,000 clones in the sample, about 47% were seen once. The source material was CD8+ T cells sorted from blood, sampled at week 0. These receptors were obtained from a human donor with alopecia areata.

CDR3 loop: CAISVLRGDRGHQETQYF. The CDR3 region has the DNA TGTGCCATCAGTGTATTGAGGGGGGACAGGGGGCATCAAGAGACCCAGTACTTC. The V gene is TRBV10-3, the J gene TRBJ2-5, with 12 bases that match TRBD1. The germline CDR1 and CDR2 sequences are ENHRY and SYGVKD. Trimming at V came to 4 bases and at J to 2 bases, leaving 11 bases not matched to a gene. This CDR3 comprises 18 residues.

This clone was observed a single time. The rearrangement links TRBV5-1 to TRBJ2-1; no firm D call. V gave up 2 bases and J gave up 3 bases, with 9 bases separating them. The CDR3 totals 14 residues. Germline-derived CDR1 and CDR2 are SGHRS and YFSETQ. For the CDR3, the DNA is TGCGCCAGCAGCTTTGGACCCAGCTACAATGAGCAGTTCTTC. Its protein is CASSFGPSYNEQFF.

The chain is built from TRBV30 and TRBJ1-2; D call uncertain. From germline, CDR1 is GTSNPN and CDR2 SVGIG (reference sequence). The CDR3 contains 14 residues. V gave up 2 bases and J gave up 6 bases, with 16 bases separating them. CDR3 sequence (DNA): TGTGCCTGGAGTTCTGGCAGTACTCGGAATGGCTACACCTTC. As protein: CAWSSGSTRNGYTF.

The chain carries TRBV10-3 and TRBJ1-2; maybe TRBD1 (6 bases). Germline V gives CDR1 ENHRY, CDR2 SYGVKD. Trimming left V 0 bases short and J 6 bases short, with 11 bases between. CDR3 length: 14 amino acids. CDR3 nucleotides: TGTGCCATCAGTGAGTCGATTGGGGGCCATGGCTACACCTTC. The encoded protein is CAISESIGGHGYTF.

The J gene is TRBJ1-6, the V gene TRBV30; 9 nucleotides match TRBD1. The CDR3 consists of 14 residues. Germline V gene lookup returns CDR1 GTSNPN and CDR2 SVGIG (reference sequence). V trimming: 7 bases; J trimming: 4 bases; junction bases outside the gene matches: 5. Here the CDR3 DNA reads TGTGCCTTGAAGGGACAGGGTTATAATTCACCCCTCCACTTT. This gives the protein CALKGQGYNSPLHF.

The DNA for the CDR3 is TGTGCCAGCAGTGAACCGGGGAAGAACACTGAAGCTTTCTTT. Encoded protein: CASSEPGKNTEAFF. The rearrangement links TRBV2 to TRBJ1-1; D not resolved. CDR1 and CDR2 from the germline V gene are SNHLY and FYNNEI. This CDR3 has 14 residues. V lost 2 bases, J lost 1 base, and 8 bases lay in between.

The chain joins TRBV4-1 to TRBJ2-1; D gene unclear. Per the germline V gene, CDR1 is MGHRA and CDR2 is YSYEKL. V lost 4 bases and J 0 bases, leaving 10 bases between the germline ends. The CDR3 consists of 15 residues. CDR3 DNA: TGCGCCAGCAGCCCAGACGGTAGCTCCTACAATGAGCAGTTCTTC. Translated: CASSPDGSSYNEQFF.

The J gene is TRBJ1-5, the V gene TRBV5-6; D is perhaps TRBD1 (6 bases). Trimming removed 4 bases at V and 2 bases at J, with 16 bases between. CDR1 and CDR2 from the germline V gene are SGHDT and YYEEEE. The CDR3 has 16 residues. The CDR3 DNA sequence: TGTGCCAGCAGCCCAAACAGGGAGGGTCGCAATCAGCCCCAGCATTTT. Protein product: CASSPNREGRNQPQHF.

Comment on this clone: The sample holds other DNA sequences that translate to the same CDR3. The rearrangement uses TRBV27 and TRBJ2-1; D not certain. This CDR3 spans 11 amino acids. V lost 5 bases, J lost 3 bases, and 2 bases lay in between. The germline gives CDR1 MNHEY, CDR2 SMNVEV (reference sequence). CDR3 nucleotides: TGTGCCAGCAGTCTCTACAATGAGCAGTTCTTC. This translates into CASSLYNEQFF.

The sample holds a few counts of this clone. J is TRBJ1-6 and V is TRBV19; 8 nucleotides line up with TRBD1. The CDR3 runs to 12 residues. The V segment lost 9 bases and the J segment 8 bases; nucleotides outside the gene matches: 3. The germline gives CDR1 LNHDA, CDR2 SQIVND (reference sequence). The CDR3 DNA reads TGTGCCAGCCAGGGGGCGGATTCACCCCTCCACTTT. It translates to CASQGADSPLHF.

To note about this clone: This sample includes further DNA sequences coding for the same CDR3. The chain recombines TRBV2 with TRBJ2-7, with D uncertain. CDR1 and CDR2 from the germline V gene are SNHLY and FYNNEI. The CDR3 has 10 residues. Trimming shortened V by 4 bases and J by 3 bases, and 1 base separated the two germline ends. CDR3 in amino acids: CASSVYEQYF. The DNA for the CDR3 is TGTGCCAGCAGTGTCTACGAGCAGTACTTC.

The chain recombines TRBV27 with TRBJ2-1, with 12 bases matching TRBD2. The germline V gene has CDR1 MNHEY and CDR2 SMNVEV (reference sequence). V dropped 5 bases and J dropped 3; count of bases not matched to a gene: 5. The CDR3 covers 16 residues. CDR3 sequence: CASSITSGGIYNEQFF. CDR3 bases: TGTGCCAGCAGTATAACTAGCGGGGGGATCTACAATGAGCAGTTCTTC.

The chain is built from TRBV10-1 and TRBJ1-1, with TRBD1 as a possible D gene (5 bases). The V gene lost 6 bases and the J gene lost 2 bases, with 16 bases spanning the gap. The CDR3 is made up of 15 amino acids. Looked up from germline, CDR1 is WNHNN and CDR2 is SYGVQD (reference sequence). The CDR3 DNA follows: TGCGCCAGCAGCGATGAAGGGGACGGCAACACTGAAGCTTTCTTT. It encodes CASSDEGDGNTEAFF.

A few counts support this clone. The chain links TRBV5-1 to TRBJ1-2; maybe TRBD1 (6 bases). V dropped 4 bases and J dropped 6 bases, with 19 bases sitting between them. The CDR3 has 15 residues. Germline CDR1 SGHRS, CDR2 YFSETQ. The CDR3 loop is CASSPGGGGGDGYTF. CDR3 DNA sequence: TGCGCCAGCAGCCCCGGCGGCGGGGGCGGCGATGGCTACACCTTC.

The CDR3, as DNA: TGTGCCTGGATGGGGCAGGGCGGGAACTACGAGCAGTACTTC. Protein product: CAWMGQGGNYEQYF. The genes are TRBV30 and TRBJ2-7; possible D gene TRBD2, 6 bases. Trimming took 4 bases from V and 3 from J, leaving 16 bases between them. Germline V CDR1 and CDR2: GTSNPN, SVGIG (reference sequence). The CDR3 has 14 residues.

Concerning this clone: Other DNA sequences of this sample code for an identical CDR3. The CDR3 nucleotides are TGCAGCGTGGGAGGGACTGAAGCTTTCTTT. This translates into CSVGGTEAFF. The rearrangement joins TRBV29-1 to TRBJ1-1, with D unresolved. Per germline, CDR1 SQVTM and CDR2 ANQGSEA. Trimming pared 6 bases from V and 5 bases from J, leaving 7 bases between. The CDR3 extends over 10 amino acids.

V gene TRBV4-2 combines with J gene TRBJ1-2; D unresolved. Trimming left V 1 base short and J 6 bases short, with 9 bases between. CDR1 is LGHNA, CDR2 YNFKEQ, per germline. This CDR3 is built from 13 residues. CDR3: CASSQGTANGYTF. In DNA form, the CDR3 reads TGTGCCAGCAGCCAAGGAACGGCAAATGGCTACACCTTC.

This clone was counted only a few times. The J gene is TRBJ2-3, the V gene TRBV4-1; TRBD2 is a possible D gene (6 bases). Germline V lookup: CDR1 MGHRA, CDR2 YSYEKL. The V gene lost 0 bases and the J gene lost 2 bases, with 15 bases spanning the gap. The CDR3 contains 17 residues. In nucleotides, the CDR3 is TGCGCCAGCAGCCAAGACTGGAGGGACGCGGACACAGATACGCAGTATTTT. It yields the protein CASSQDWRDADTDTQYF.

V and J are TRBV2 and TRBJ2-6; 7 nucleotides agree with TRBD2. This CDR3 comprises 15 residues. Germline V lookup: CDR1 SNHLY, CDR2 FYNNEI. J was trimmed by 2 bases and V by 2 bases; bases with no gene match: 0. CDR3 nucleotides: TGTGCCAGCAGTGAAACTAGCGCTGGGGCCAACGTCCTGACTTTC. This translates into CASSETSAGANVLTF. Together with reference TRBV2 and TRBJ2-6, the CDR3 gives the full variable domain: EPEVTQTPSHQVTQMGQEVILRCVPISNHLYFYWYRQILGQKVEFLVSFYNNEISEKSEIFDDQFSVERPDGSNFTLKIRSTKLEDSAMYFCASSETSAGANVLTFGAGSRLTVL.